In its sample, the clone carrying this TCR beta chain was seen many times. CDR3 length: 13 amino acids. V lost 6 bases and J lost 5, with 13 bases in between. CDR1 and CDR2 (germline): SGHTA, FQGNSA. This sample was included in a study of T cells after yellow fever vaccination. A single record per CDR3 protein comes from TCRdb applying MiXCR to the 5' RACE reads. The sample consists of about 630,000 distinct CDR3 sequences, about 12% of them appearing once. The chain recombines TRBV7-2 with TRBJ2-5; TRBD1 or TRBD2 may be the D gene (5 bases each). The sample in question was PBMCs, obtained on the day of the yellow fever booster vaccination. This TCR was sampled from a man younger than 40 who received the YFV17D yellow fever vaccine. This chain's CDR3 is CASSFDRGETQYF. The CDR3 DNA reads TGTGCCAGCAGTTTCGACAGAGGGGAGACCCAGTACTTC.